This T cell receptor (beta chain) is drawn from a study of cytomegalovirus exposure and HLA in healthy donors. Study results and caveats: Beyond CMV serostatus, there was no information to go on about immune exposure. The study recorded 150 to 200 TCR beta chains that were cytomegalovirus-associated.

Primers for the PCR totalled 60 Vbeta and 13 Jbeta. Libraries were prepared by immunoSEQ multiplex PCR; TCRdb keeps only in-frame clonotypes and omits some of them. The data show over 100,000 clones, 75% to 90% seen once. Concerning this clone itself: Its matching antigen is unknown.

This CDR3 has 17 residues. The germline V gene encodes CDR1 MGHRA and CDR2 YSYEKL. Trimming took 1 base from V and 4 from J; bases not matched to a gene: 11. This receptor was obtained from a man in his forties in good health and CMV-seronegative. Sequencing was carried out using PBMCs. The rearrangement links TRBV4-1 to TRBJ2-3; 7 bases fit TRBD2. Here the CDR3 reads CASSQGVLLASADTQYF. CDR3 bases: TGCGCCAGCAGCCAAGGAGTGCTACTAGCGTCCGCAGATACGCAGTATTTT.